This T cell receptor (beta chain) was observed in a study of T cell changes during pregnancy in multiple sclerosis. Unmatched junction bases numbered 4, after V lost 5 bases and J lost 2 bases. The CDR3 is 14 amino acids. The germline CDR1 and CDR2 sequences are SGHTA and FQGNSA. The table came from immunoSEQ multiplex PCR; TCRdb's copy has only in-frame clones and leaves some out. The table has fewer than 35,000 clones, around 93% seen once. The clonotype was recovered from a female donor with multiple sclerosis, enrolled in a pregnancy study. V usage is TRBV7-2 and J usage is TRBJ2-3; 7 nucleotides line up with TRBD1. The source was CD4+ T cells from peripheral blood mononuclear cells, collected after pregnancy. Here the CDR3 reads CASSLQGNTDTQYF. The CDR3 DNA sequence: TGTGCCAGCAGCCTACAGGGGAACACAGATACGCAGTATTTT.